These 21 T cell receptor beta chains came from one sample sequenced in a study of shared clonotypes between healthy human individuals. CD45RO-negative cells were positively selected for CCR7, leaving out terminally differentiated effector memory CD45RA+ cells. TCRdb keeps only in-frame clones here, not all; method: immunoSEQ multiplex PCR. The data contain hundreds of thousands of clones, around 96% of them seen just once; the ten biggest clones take up approximately 0.12%. Specimen: naive CD8+ T cells sorted from blood. The receptors originated from a woman younger than 45 in good health.

This chain uses TRBV10-2 with TRBJ1-1; D uncertain. The germline CDR1 and CDR2 sequences are WSHSY and SAAADI. Trimming pared 5 bases from V and 1 base from J, leaving 8 bases between. This CDR3 has 13 amino acids. The CDR3 nucleotides read TGCGCCAGCAGTATGAGGGAGAACACTGAAGCTTTCTTT. The encoded protein is CASSMRENTEAFF.

The gene calls are TRBV7-6 and TRBJ2-7; D is unresolved. The germline V gene encodes CDR1 SGHVS and CDR2 FNYEAQ. The V gene lost 2 bases and the J gene lost 4 bases, with 6 bases spanning the gap. The CDR3 runs to 12 residues. CDR3 nucleotide sequence: TGTGCCAGCAGCTTAAATGGGTACGAGCAGTACTTC. Protein sequence: CASSLNGYEQYF.

J is TRBJ2-2 and V is TRBV7-2, with 10 bases aligning to TRBD2. The CDR3 consists of 16 residues. Germline V gene data show CDR1 as SGHTA and CDR2 as FQGNSA. Germline trimming cut 8 bases from V and 5 bases from J; bases unmatched to any gene: 11. The CDR3 DNA sequence: TGTGCCAGCGCCGGGGGTAGCGGGAGGTCTACCGGGGAGCTGTTTTTT. Translated: CASAGGSGRSTGELFF. The variable domain in full, with the rest retrieved from reference TRBV7-2 and TRBJ2-2, is GAGVSQSPSNKVTEKGKDVELRCDPISGHTALYWYRQSLGQGLEFLIYFQGNSAPDKSGLPSDRFSAERTGGSVSTLTIQRTQQEDSAVYLCASAGGSGRSTGELFFGEGSRLTVL.

As regards this clone: Other DNA sequences from this sample encode an identical CDR3 as well. This sequence joins TRBV27 and TRBJ2-7; TRBD1 or TRBD2 may be the D gene (6 bases each). In germline, CDR1 is MNHEY, CDR2 SMNVEV (reference sequence). V dropped 2 bases and J dropped 0 bases, with 11 bases sitting between them. The CDR3 contains 15 residues. The CDR3: CASSLGGPSSYEQYF. The CDR3, as DNA: TGTGCCAGCAGTTTAGGGGGGCCTAGCTCCTACGAGCAGTACTTC.

This clone was found once. The V call is TRBV27, the J call TRBJ2-3; TRBD1 aligns across 11 bases. The CDR3 contains 14 residues. Trimming cost V 7 bases and J 5 bases; bases outside gene matches: 5. Germline V gives CDR1 MNHEY, CDR2 SMNVEV (reference sequence). The DNA of the CDR3 is TGTGCCAGCAAGGGACAGGGGGATCGAGATACGCAGTATTTT. Protein product: CASKGQGDRDTQYF.

The chain employs TRBV10-2 and TRBJ2-7, with unresolved D. The germline V gene has CDR1 WSHSY and CDR2 SAAADI. CDR3 size: 12 residues. Trimming removed 0 bases at V and 12 bases at J, with 12 bases between. This CDR3 reads CASSESSARRYF. CDR3 bases: TGCGCCAGCAGTGAGTCGTCGGCGCGGAGGTACTTC.

The rearrangement joins TRBV7-2 to TRBJ1-4; the D is unclear. The V gene's germline CDR1 is SGHTA and CDR2 FQGNSA. V dropped 1 base and J dropped 0 bases, with 15 bases sitting between them. The CDR3 length is 18 residues. CDR3 bases: TGTGCCAGCAGCTTAGTTGTGGGAGACGTTGCAACTAATGAAAAACTGTTTTTT. It translates to CASSLVVGDVATNEKLFF.

The V call is TRBV21-1, the J call TRBJ1-2; the table gives TRBD1 as D, unverified against the DNA. TRBV21-1 is a documented pseudogene. The CDR3 is 19 amino acids. CDR3 nucleotide sequence: TGTGCCAGCAGCAAGTTTAAGGGACAGGGGAGGTATGACTACTATGGCTACACCTTC. Translation gives CASSKFKGQGRYDYYGYTF.

The chain combines TRBV19 with TRBJ2-7; 10 bases are shared with TRBD2. The junction had 12 bases not matched to a gene; V was cut back by 6 bases and J by 4 bases. The V gene's germline CDR1 is LNHDA and CDR2 SQIVND (reference sequence). The CDR3 sequence is 16 residues long. This CDR3 is CASRAASGSSTYEQYF. The CDR3 DNA reads TGTGCCAGTAGAGCGGCTAGCGGGAGTTCCACATACGAGCAGTACTTC.

The V call is TRBV4-1, the J call TRBJ2-4; D ambiguous. V was trimmed by 0 bases and J by 7 bases, leaving 4 bases between them. Germline V gives CDR1 MGHRA, CDR2 YSYEKL. This CDR3 has 12 amino acids. The chain's CDR3 is CASSQDENIQYF. The CDR3 DNA sequence: TGCGCCAGCAGCCAAGACGAGAACATTCAGTACTTC.

The chain recombines TRBV19 with TRBJ2-1, with D uncertain. Germline loops: CDR1 LNHDA, CDR2 SQIVND (reference sequence). The CDR3 runs to 10 residues. CDR3 amino acids: CASVGPPQFF. In nucleotides, the CDR3 is TGTGCTAGTGTCGGACCACCGCAGTTCTTC.

The V gene is TRBV5-6, the J gene TRBJ2-7; tentatively, D is TRBD1 (5 bases). The CDR3 is made up of 14 amino acids. Trimming took 3 bases from V and 1 from J, leaving 11 bases between them. Germline CDR1 is SGHDT and CDR2 is YYEEEE. CDR3 residues: CASSSIDRSYEQYF. Written as DNA, the CDR3 is TGTGCCAGCAGCTCGATAGACAGATCCTACGAGCAGTACTTC.

The chain joins TRBV2 to TRBJ2-5; the match to TRBD2 covers 7 bases. With 10 bases clipped from V and 2 bases from J, the junction kept 13 bases outside the gene matches. Germline V CDR1 and CDR2: SNHLY, FYNNEI. This CDR3 has 15 residues. The DNA for the CDR3 is TGTGCCACCCTAGAGAACCGCGGGAGACAAGAGACCCAGTACTTC. Protein sequence: CATLENRGRQETQYF.

The table lists this clone with a count of one. The rearrangement joins TRBV28 to TRBJ1-2; D perhaps matches TRBD1 (5 bases). The CDR3 spans 20 residues. Germline CDR1 MDHEN, CDR2 SYDVKM. Trimming removed 4 bases at V and 3 bases at J, with 30 bases between. As DNA, the CDR3 is TGTGCCAGCAGTTCAAACGAAATAACCCCGCAGGTTTGGGGGTACTATGGCTACACCTTC. Translated: CASSSNEITPQVWGYYGYTF.

V gene TRBV28 combines with J gene TRBJ1-3, with D possibly matching TRBD1 (5 bases). This CDR3 is 15 amino acids long. V lost 7 bases and J 0 bases, leaving 13 bases between the germline ends. Per germline, CDR1 MDHEN and CDR2 SYDVKM. CDR3 protein: CASIGTATSGNTIYF. The CDR3 DNA reads TGTGCCAGCATCGGGACTGCGACCTCTGGAAACACCATATATTTT. The variable domain in full, completed from reference TRBV28 and TRBJ1-3, reads DVKVTQSSRYLVKRTGEKVFLECVQDMDHENMFWYRQDPGLGLRLIYFSYDVKMKEKGDIPEGYSVSREKKERFSLILESASTNQTSMYLCASIGTATSGNTIYFGEGSWLTVV.

The gene calls are TRBV7-9 and TRBJ2-1; D is unclear. Germline lookup yields CDR1 SEHNR and CDR2 FQNEAQ (reference sequence). This CDR3 has 14 residues. V was clipped by 2 bases and J by 8 bases, with 13 bases between them. This CDR3 reads CASSLILARYEQFF. DNA of the CDR3: TGTGCCAGCAGCTTAATTTTGGCCCGGTATGAGCAGTTCTTC. The full variable domain, its missing parts supplied by reference TRBV7-9 and TRBJ2-1, is DTGVSQNPRHKITKRGQNVTFRCDPISEHNRLYWYRQTLGQGPEFLTYFQNEAQLEKSRLLSDRFSAERPKGSFSTLEIQRTEQGDSAMYLCASSLILARYEQFFGPGTRLTVL.

This clone appeared a single time. The chain has TRBV28 and TRBJ2-1, with D tentatively TRBD2 (6 bases). The CDR3 covers 16 residues. V lost 6 bases and J 6 bases, leaving 21 bases between the germline ends. The V gene's germline CDR1 is MDHEN and CDR2 SYDVKM. The CDR3 region has the DNA TGTGCCAGCAGCCACCGGGGTAGCGGCTGGGGCAATGAGCAGTTCTTC. It is translated as CASSHRGSGWGNEQFF.

This clone was recorded once. The V call is TRBV6-5, the J call TRBJ1-5; D remains ambiguous. V lost 1 base, J lost 2 bases, and 3 bases lay in between. This CDR3 has 13 amino acids. The germline V gene encodes CDR1 MNHEY and CDR2 SVGAGI. The CDR3 nucleotides read TGTGCCAGCAGTTACTTTGGCAATCAGCCCCAGCATTTT. It specifies CASSYFGNQPQHF.

The rearrangement uses TRBV7-8 and TRBJ2-1; TRBD1 is a possible D gene (6 bases). CDR1 and CDR2 from the germline V gene are SGHVS and FQNEAQ. The CDR3 loop spans 14 amino acids. With 5 bases removed from V and 5 bases from J, the gap between germline ends came to 13 bases. Here the CDR3 reads CASSHRTGHNEQFF. DNA for the CDR3: TGTGCCAGCAGCCATCGTACAGGGCACAATGAGCAGTTCTTC.

The chain combines TRBV4-2 with TRBJ2-2; 9 bases fit TRBD2. Looked up from germline, CDR1 is LGHNA and CDR2 is YNFKEQ. There are 16 residues in the CDR3. The V gene end was trimmed by 1 base and the J gene end by 6 bases; junction bases not matched to a gene: 6. CDR3 sequence reads: CASSQARLAGSGELFF. The CDR3 bases are TGTGCCAGCAGCCAAGCCCGGCTAGCGGGATCCGGGGAGCTGTTTTTT.

This clone has a single count. The chain carries TRBV19 and TRBJ1-1; D is undetermined. This CDR3 region has 12 residues. Deletions cut 5 bases from V and 8 bases from J, with 12 bases between. Looked up from germline, CDR1 is LNHDA and CDR2 is SQIVND (reference sequence). CDR3 in amino acids: CASSGMVSEAFF. DNA of the CDR3: TGTGCCAGTAGTGGAATGGTCAGCGAAGCTTTCTTT.